This T cell receptor beta chain was recovered during a study of blood T cell repertoires in COVID-19. Overall study: Sites in the United States, Italy and Spain provided acute and convalescent COVID-19 samples.

The data were produced by immunoSEQ multiplex PCR, yet TCRdb's version contains in-frame clones alone and is incomplete. The sample lists hundreds of thousands of clones, 70% to 90% occurring once. The origin of this receptor is a woman in her 50s with active or convalescent COVID-19. The source material was peripheral blood.

The DNA of the CDR3 is TGTGCCTGGAGTCCGGGACACCTCTCTGGAAACACCATATATTTT. It is translated as CAWSPGHLSGNTIYF. V gene TRBV30 combines with J gene TRBJ1-3, with D perhaps matching TRBD1 (6 bases). Germline CDR1 reads GTSNPN; CDR2 reads SVGIG (reference sequence). The V gene lost 2 bases and the J gene lost 0 bases, with 11 bases spanning the gap. This CDR3 has 15 amino acids. Together with reference TRBV30 and TRBJ1-3, the CDR3 gives the full variable domain: SQTIHQWPATLVQPVGSPLSLECTVEGTSNPNLYWYRQAAGRGLQLLFYSVGIGQISSEVPQNLSASRPQDRQFILSSKKLLLSDSGFYLCAWSPGHLSGNTIYFGEGSWLTVV.